These 17 T cell receptor beta chains originate from one sample sequenced in a study of T cells in tumors after PD-1 blockade. The protocol was immunoSEQ multiplex PCR, while the TCRdb copy is restricted to in-frame clones and leaves out a portion. The table lists roughly 59,000 clones, about four fifths of them singletons, with about an eighth in the top ten. This material consisted of PBMCs, taken before anti-PD-1 treatment. All receptors derive from a human donor with basal cell carcinoma.

The V and J genes are TRBV7-8 and TRBJ2-3; 12 nucleotides agree with TRBD2. The J segment lost 4 bases and the V segment lost 5 bases, leaving 7 bases of the junction unmatched. CDR1 and CDR2 from the germline V gene are SGHVS and FQNEAQ. The CDR3 covers 16 residues. The CDR3 coding sequence is TGTGCCAGCAGCCCGAGGACTAGCGGGACGTCAGATACGCAGTATTTT. Its protein is CASSPRTSGTSDTQYF. The variable domain in full, completed from reference TRBV7-8 and TRBJ2-3, reads GAGVSQSPRYKVAKRGQDVALRCDPISGHVSLFWYQQALGQGPEFLTYFQNEAQLDKSGLPSDRFFAERPEGSVSTLKIQRTQQEDSAVYLCASSPRTSGTSDTQYFGPGTRLTVL.

V is TRBV5-4 and J is TRBJ2-3; D unresolved. The CDR3 loop spans 14 amino acids. Trimming pared 7 bases from V and 2 bases from J, leaving 14 bases between. Germline CDR1 and CDR2: SGHNT and YYREEE (reference sequence). Here the CDR3 reads CASADGVHTDTQYF. The CDR3 DNA reads as TGTGCCAGCGCTGATGGGGTCCACACAGATACGCAGTATTTT.

The chain has TRBV9 and TRBJ1-6, with D perhaps matching TRBD1 (5 bases). The V gene's germline CDR1 is SGDLS and CDR2 YYNGEE. This CDR3 has 13 residues. V lost 7 bases, J lost 6 bases, and 11 bases lay in between. CDR3 nucleotides: TGTGCCAGCCAGGGCAGCCTTAATTCACCCCTCCACTTT. Its protein is CASQGSLNSPLHF.

This chain links TRBV6-2 or TRBV6-3 with TRBJ1-2; D not certain. The CDR3 consists of 12 residues. Germline V CDR1 and CDR2: MNHEY, SVGEGT. Trimming pared 5 bases from V and 8 bases from J, leaving 12 bases between. CDR3 protein: CASSQPPVGYTF. The CDR3 DNA follows: TGTGCCAGCAGTCAACCCCCCGTCGGCTACACCTTC.

J is TRBJ2-7 and V is TRBV14; D is perhaps TRBD2 (5 bases). Germline V CDR1 and CDR2: SGHDN, FVKESK. CDR3 length equals 12 residues. Trimming stripped 0 bases from V and 9 bases from J, with 9 bases between. CDR3 sequence reads: CASSQELALQYF. CDR3 in DNA: TGTGCCAGCAGCCAAGAGCTAGCTTTGCAGTACTTC.

This clone has a single count. V and J are TRBV15 and TRBJ2-5; D call uncertain. Per germline, CDR1 LNHNV and CDR2 YYDKDF (reference sequence). CDR3 length equals 13 residues. V gave up 4 bases and J gave up 5 bases, with 11 bases separating them. In DNA form, the CDR3 reads TGTGCCACCAGCACCCATGTGGGGGAGACCCAGTACTTC. Protein product: CATSTHVGETQYF.

The CDR3 region is CASSPGPRYQPQHF. The CDR3, as DNA: TGCGCCAGCAGTCCGGGACCGAGATATCAGCCCCAGCATTTT. The V gene is TRBV23-1, the J gene TRBJ1-5; maybe TRBD1 (5 bases). TRBV23-1 belongs to the ORF category, with a function that is uncertain. V shed 4 bases and J shed 5 bases, with 12 bases lying between them. This CDR3 comprises 14 residues.

The chain joins TRBV6-6 to TRBJ2-2, with TRBD2 matching over 15 bases. The CDR3 runs to 16 residues. The ends lost 6 bases at V and 6 bases at J; junction bases unmatched: 5. Germline V gives CDR1 MNHNY, CDR2 SVGAGI (reference sequence). This CDR3 is CASSWTSGGAAGELFF. The CDR3 region has the DNA TGTGCCAGCAGCTGGACTAGCGGGGGGGCAGCCGGGGAGCTGTTTTTT.

This clone was found once. V and J are TRBV19 and TRBJ2-1; D possibly matches TRBD1 or TRBD2 (5 bases each). In germline, CDR1 is LNHDA, CDR2 SQIVND (reference sequence). This CDR3 has 15 residues. V lost 7 bases and J 12 bases, leaving 25 bases between the germline ends. Here the CDR3 DNA reads TGTGCCAGTACCGCGGTTGGGGGTTCATGGTTGGGGCAGTTCTTC. Its translation is CASTAVGGSWLGQFF.

By frequency in the sample, this clone is medium-sized. The CDR3 DNA is TGTGCCAGCAGCCTCAGGGGTGACCGTTCACCCCTCCACTTT. Translating gives CASSLRGDRSPLHF. The chain recombines TRBV3-1 (or the pseudogene TRBV3-2) with TRBJ1-6; D possibly corresponds to TRBD1 (6 bases). Germline V CDR1 and CDR2: LGHDT, YNNKEL (reference sequence). This CDR3 has 14 residues. V was cut by 4 bases and J by 9 bases, with 13 bases left in between.

This clone was found once. The J gene is TRBJ2-5, the V gene TRBV6-5, with TRBD2 identical over 7 bases. Losses at the gene ends were 4 bases for V and 5 bases for J; bases not matched to a gene: 13. This CDR3 has 16 amino acids. CDR1 is MNHEY, CDR2 SVGAGI, per germline. In DNA, the CDR3 is TGTGCCAGCAGTTCCGTCCGTGGGCGGGGGAGGGAGACCCAGTACTTC. Its translation is CASSSVRGRGRETQYF.

The genes are TRBV5-8 and TRBJ2-1; TRBD2 matches at 11 bases. The V gene end was trimmed by 0 bases and the J gene end by 10 bases; junction bases not matched to a gene: 6. CDR1 is SGHTS, CDR2 YDEGEE, per germline. This CDR3 spans 15 amino acids. CDR3 in amino acids: CASSLVVGLAAEQFF. Written as DNA, the CDR3 is TGTGCCAGCAGCTTGGTAGTGGGACTAGCGGCAGAGCAGTTCTTC.

The genes are TRBV30 and TRBJ1-1; D perhaps matches TRBD1 (6 bases). This CDR3 spans 15 amino acids. V shed 3 bases and J shed 0 bases, with 14 bases lying between them. The germline V gene encodes CDR1 GTSNPN and CDR2 SVGIG (reference sequence). This chain's CDR3 is CAWRGRGGMNTEAFF. Written as DNA, the CDR3 is TGTGCCTGGAGGGGAAGAGGGGGAATGAACACTGAAGCTTTCTTT.

The rearrangement links TRBV27 to TRBJ1-6; D is unresolved. The CDR3 runs to 14 residues. Germline CDR1 and CDR2: MNHEY and SMNVEV (reference sequence). V lost 7 bases and J 8 bases, leaving 15 bases between the germline ends. The CDR3 loop is CASTRSGRDSPLHF. CDR3 DNA: TGTGCCAGCACCCGATCCGGTCGGGATTCACCCCTCCACTTT.

This sequence joins TRBV9 and TRBJ2-5; 9 nucleotides align to TRBD2. After removal of 0 bases from V and 4 bases from J, the junction contained 13 bases not matched to a gene. Germline V CDR1 and CDR2: SGDLS, YYNGEE. There are 18 residues in the CDR3. DNA of the CDR3: TGTGCCAGCAGCGTAGGTGGGCTTGCGGGGGGGCGCAGAGAGACCCAGTACTTC. Encoded protein: CASSVGGLAGGRRETQYF.

CDR3 in amino acids: CASSRSRHQPQHF. The CDR3 DNA reads as TGTGCCAGCAGCCGCTCGAGGCACCAGCCCCAGCATTTT. This chain links TRBV3-1 (or the pseudogene TRBV3-2) with TRBJ1-5; D remains unclear. V lost 4 bases to trimming and J lost 7 bases, with 11 bases between them. Germline V gives CDR1 LGHDT, CDR2 YNNKEL (reference sequence). This CDR3 is 13 amino acids long.

The chain recombines TRBV18 with TRBJ1-4; D is undetermined. Trimming cost V 2 bases and J 4 bases, with 5 bases left between them. Germline CDR1 and CDR2: KGHSH and LQKENI. The CDR3 is 13 residues long. CDR3 DNA: TGTGCCAGCTCACCAAGGATTAATGAAAAACTGTTTTTT. This sequence encodes CASSPRINEKLFF.